The 8 T cell receptor beta chains below were found in one sample sequenced in a study of early T cells in non-severe SARS-CoV-2 infection. TCRdb redid the calling of the 5' RACE reads with MiXCR, one entry per CDR3 protein. Of 70,000 or so distinct CDR3 sequences listed, more than 10% are singletons. The sequenced material came from whole blood. These receptors all stem from an adult who was a healthcare worker with PCR-confirmed SARS-CoV-2 infection or an uninfected control (not recorded which).

The gene calls are TRBV29-1 and TRBJ2-7, with D possibly matching TRBD1 (5 bases). Trimming removed 6 bases at V and 3 bases at J, with 21 bases between. This CDR3 is 15 amino acids long. The germline V gene has CDR1 SQVTM and CDR2 ANQGSEA. CDR3 in DNA: TGCAGCGTCGTGACACCCTCCTCCAGGGTCTACGAGCAGTACTTC. It codes for CSVVTPSSRVYEQYF.

This clonotype was counted between two and nine times. The genes are TRBV20-1 and TRBJ1-3; 7 bases match TRBD1. This CDR3 spans 14 amino acids. J was trimmed by 2 bases and V by 6 bases; bases with no gene match: 7. The germline V gene encodes CDR1 DFQATT and CDR2 SNEGSKA (reference sequence). CDR3 residues: CSAFTGEAGNTIYF. CDR3 nucleotide sequence: TGCAGTGCCTTCACAGGGGAAGCTGGAAACACCATATATTTT.

Only a few counts were recorded for this clonotype. The chain combines TRBV29-1 with TRBJ1-2; D not certain. The CDR3 spans 13 residues. CDR1 and CDR2 (germline): SQVTM, ANQGSEA. V lost 2 bases to trimming and J lost 4 bases, with 11 bases between them. In DNA, the CDR3 is TGCAGCGTTGAAAGACCCATGAGCTATGGCTACACCTTC. It yields the protein CSVERPMSYGYTF.

This clonotype was detected many times. The V call is TRBV6-1, the J call TRBJ1-1; D unresolved. Germline V CDR1 and CDR2: MNHNS, SASEGT. The CDR3 is 13 amino acids. V was trimmed by 2 bases and J by 3 bases, leaving 7 bases between them. CDR3 DNA: TGTGCCAGCAGTGAACGAACGGACACTGAAGCTTTCTTT. Its protein product is CASSERTDTEAFF.

This clonotype appeared a few times. This chain joins TRBV28 and TRBJ2-1; D is unclear. The germline CDR1 and CDR2 sequences are MDHEN and SYDVKM. Trimming took off 8 bases at V and 4 bases at J, with 15 bases between the two ends. This CDR3 contains 14 residues. The CDR3 region is CASVAPSGYNEQFF. The CDR3 DNA reads as TGTGCCAGCGTTGCCCCTAGTGGGTACAATGAGCAGTTCTTC.

The chain carries TRBV24-1 and TRBJ2-3, with 7 bases identical to TRBD1. CDR3 length: 17 residues. The germline V gene encodes CDR1 KGHDR and CDR2 SFDVKD. Germline trimming cut 1 base from V and 0 bases from J; bases unmatched to any gene: 6. The CDR3 DNA reads TGTGCCACCAGTGATTTCCCAACAGGGGCCAGCACAGATACGCAGTATTTT. Translated, it gives CATSDFPTGASTDTQYF.

This clonotype turned up a few times. The V call is TRBV27, the J call TRBJ2-3; a weak D match, TRBD1 (6 bases). V was trimmed by 4 bases and J by 5 bases, leaving 10 bases between them. This CDR3 region has 13 residues. The germline V gene has CDR1 MNHEY and CDR2 SMNVEV (reference sequence). Here the CDR3 DNA reads TGTGCCAGCAGTTATAAACAGGGAGATACGCAGTATTTT. Its translation: CASSYKQGDTQYF.

The chain carries TRBV28 and TRBJ2-5; perhaps TRBD2 as D (6 bases). CDR1 MDHEN and CDR2 SYDVKM come from the germline V gene. The CDR3 runs 14 residues. Between the trimmed V and J ends, which lost 3 bases and 5 bases, there was a span of 13 bases. Here the CDR3 DNA reads TGTGCCAGCAGTTTCCATTATGGAGGGGAGACCCAGTACTTC. This sequence encodes CASSFHYGGETQYF.